This T cell receptor (beta chain) was captured by sequencing in a study of control samples from healthy donors and cancer patients. Germline V gene lookup returns CDR1 MNHNS and CDR2 SASEGT. The V and J ends lost 4 bases and 0 bases, in that order; junction bases with no gene match: 11. This CDR3 spans 18 amino acids. Libraries were prepared by immunoSEQ multiplex PCR; TCRdb keeps only in-frame clonotypes and omits some of them. The repertoire holds 70,000 to 75,000 clones, roughly 86% seen once, with approximately 18% in the top ten. The V gene is TRBV6-1, the J gene TRBJ1-5, with TRBD1 identical over 8 bases. The sequenced sample was PBMCs. This TCR derives from a man in his 60s with lung cancer. CDR3 sequence (DNA): TGTGCCAGCAGTGGGGGACAGGTAGTAGGATATAGCAATCAGCCCCAGCATTTT. It is translated as CASSGGQVVGYSNQPQHF.